The 7 T cell receptor beta chains in this list originate from one sample, sequenced in a study of long-term antiretroviral therapy in people with HIV. With survey level as its setting, the immunoSEQ assay was v3.0. The method was immunoSEQ multiplex PCR; TCRdb's version includes in-frame clones alone and lacks a portion of them. Counted here are about 9,200 clones, around 70% occurring once; the ten biggest clones make up 20%. Source: unsorted PBMCs, taken 1.8 years before starting antiretroviral therapy. The receptor source for this set is a man in his forties or fifties with HIV.

The chain uses TRBV15 and TRBJ2-7; no reliable D call. The CDR3 has 15 residues. In germline, CDR1 is LNHNV, CDR2 YYDKDF (reference sequence). The V gene lost 6 bases and the J gene lost 5 bases, with 20 bases spanning the gap. CDR3 bases: TGTGCCACCAGTATCCTCCGTTCCGCCCCCCACGAGCAGTACTTC. It translates to CATSILRSAPHEQYF.

This rearrangement joins TRBV27 to TRBJ1-1; TRBD1 matches at 8 bases. V gave up 6 bases and J gave up 1 base; unmatched junction bases: 4. Per the germline V gene, CDR1 is MNHEY and CDR2 is SMNVEV (reference sequence). The CDR3 loop spans 14 amino acids. The CDR3 DNA sequence: TGTGCCAGCAGCCGGACAGGGTCGAACACTGAAGCTTTCTTT. It yields the protein CASSRTGSNTEAFF.

The genes are TRBV5-4 and TRBJ2-7; 11 nucleotides match TRBD2. The CDR3 is made up of 18 amino acids. V trimming: 0 bases; J trimming: 0 bases; junction bases outside the gene matches: 8. CDR1 and CDR2 from the germline V gene are SGHNT and YYREEE (reference sequence). CDR3 loop: CASSLGLGTSGTSYEQYF. CDR3 DNA: TGTGCCAGCAGCTTGGGTCTGGGGACTAGCGGTACCTCCTACGAGCAGTACTTC.

The gene calls are TRBV5-6 and TRBJ1-1; a possible D gene is TRBD1 (6 bases). The CDR3 consists of 16 residues. V was clipped by 1 base and J by 1 base, with 14 bases between them. The V gene's germline CDR1 is SGHDT and CDR2 YYEEEE. DNA for the CDR3: TGTGCCAGCAGCTTGCGGGGGGGCGGTTGGAACACTGAAGCTTTCTTT. It translates to CASSLRGGGWNTEAFF.

Within the sample, this clone is large. The chain recombines TRBV6-4 with TRBJ1-5; D gene unclear. CDR1 is MRHNA and CDR2 is SNTAGT in the germline V gene. The CDR3 consists of 13 residues. V lost 11 bases to trimming and J lost 4 bases, with 15 bases between them. The CDR3 DNA sequence: TGTGCCCCAGGAGGAGGTAAGAATCAGCCCCAGCATTTT. Translated, it gives CAPGGGKNQPQHF.

The chain has TRBV7-9 and TRBJ2-2; no reliable D call. The V gene's germline CDR1 is SEHNR and CDR2 FQNEAQ (reference sequence). CDR3 length equals 14 residues. V was trimmed by 1 base and J by 7 bases, leaving 10 bases between them. CDR3 residues: CASSLEGPDGELFF. In DNA, the CDR3 is TGTGCCAGCAGCTTAGAAGGCCCGGACGGGGAGCTGTTTTTT. Looking up the rest from reference TRBV7-9 and TRBJ2-2 gives the full variable domain: DTGVSQNPRHKITKRGQNVTFRCDPISEHNRLYWYRQTLGQGPEFLTYFQNEAQLEKSRLLSDRFSAERPKGSFSTLEIQRTEQGDSAMYLCASSLEGPDGELFFGEGSRLTVL.

This chain connects TRBV12-5 to TRBJ2-1; no clear D gene. Germline V CDR1 and CDR2: LGHNT, FRNRAP. The CDR3 length is 15 residues. V lost 1 base and J 8 bases, leaving 15 bases between the germline ends. CDR3 loop: CASGLGNSLTYEQFF. CDR3 DNA: TGTGCTAGTGGTTTGGGGAACAGTCTAACCTATGAGCAGTTCTTC. Using reference TRBV12-5 and TRBJ2-1 for the parts outside the CDR3, the full variable domain is DARVTQTPRHKVTEMGQEVTMRCQPILGHNTVFWYRQTMMQGLELLAYFRNRAPLDDSGMPKDRFSAEMPDATLATLKIQPSEPRDSAVYFCASGLGNSLTYEQFFGPGTRLTVL.